This T cell receptor beta chain was documented in a study of T cell changes during pregnancy in multiple sclerosis. Using immunoSEQ multiplex PCR, the repertoire was profiled, and TCRdb retains in-frame clones only, with some absent. Of about 39,000 clones detected, 75% to 95% appear once; the ten largest clones hold over 1.5%. Germline assignment: CDR1 SGHTA and CDR2 FQGNSA. This CDR3 spans 15 amino acids. The V gene end was trimmed by 2 bases and the J gene end by 8 bases; junction bases not matched to a gene: 4. The source was CD4+ T cells from peripheral blood mononuclear cells, collected after pregnancy. The clonotype originates from a female donor in good health, enrolled as a control in a pregnancy study. The rearrangement joins TRBV7-2 to TRBJ2-1, with 12 bases lining up with TRBD2. The CDR3 region has the DNA TGTGCCAGCAGCTTACTAGCGGGAGGGCCCTATGAGCAGTTCTTC. Translating gives CASSLLAGGPYEQFF.